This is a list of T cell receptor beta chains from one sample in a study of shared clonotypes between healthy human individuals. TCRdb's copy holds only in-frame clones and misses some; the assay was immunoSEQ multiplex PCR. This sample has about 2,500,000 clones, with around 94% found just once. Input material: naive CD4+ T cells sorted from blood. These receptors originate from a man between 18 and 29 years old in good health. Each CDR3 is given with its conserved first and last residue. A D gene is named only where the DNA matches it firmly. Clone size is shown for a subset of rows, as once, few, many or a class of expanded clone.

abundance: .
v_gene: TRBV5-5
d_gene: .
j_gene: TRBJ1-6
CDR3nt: TGTGCCAGCAGCTCACGTCCGGTGCTTTCCTATAATTCACCCCTCCACTTT
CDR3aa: CASSSRPVLSYNSPLHF

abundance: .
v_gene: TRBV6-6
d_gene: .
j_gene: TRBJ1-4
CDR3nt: TGTGCCAGCAGTTACTTGGGGGGGCGCGGGAATGAAAAACTGTTTTTT
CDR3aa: CASSYLGGRGNEKLFF

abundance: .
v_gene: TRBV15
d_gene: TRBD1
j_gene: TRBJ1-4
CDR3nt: TGTGCCACCAGCAGAGCTAAAGGGACAGGGAAGGCTCCAACTAATGAAAAACTGTTTTTT
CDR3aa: CATSRAKGTGKAPTNEKLFF

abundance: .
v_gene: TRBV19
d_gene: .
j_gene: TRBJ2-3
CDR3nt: TGTGCCAGTAGTATCCAGGGTAGCACAGATACGCAGTATTTT
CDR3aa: CASSIQGSTDTQYF

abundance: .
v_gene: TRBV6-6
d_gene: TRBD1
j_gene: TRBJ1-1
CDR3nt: TGTGCCAGCAGTTGGGACAGTAACACTGAAGCTTTCTTT
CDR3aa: CASSWDSNTEAFF

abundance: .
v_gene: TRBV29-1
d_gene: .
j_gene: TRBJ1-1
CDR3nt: TGCAGCGCCCAATCGGGGGGGCGCGAAGCTTTCTTT
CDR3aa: CSAQSGGREAFF

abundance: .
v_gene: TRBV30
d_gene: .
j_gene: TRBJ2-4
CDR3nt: TGTGCCTGGAGTGCTCCCCCTGCCCTTAACATTCAGTACTTC
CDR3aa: CAWSAPPALNIQYF

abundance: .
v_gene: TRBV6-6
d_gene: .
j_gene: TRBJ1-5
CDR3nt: TGTGCCAGCAGGCCGGACAGAAATCAGCCCCAGCATTTT
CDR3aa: CASRPDRNQPQHF

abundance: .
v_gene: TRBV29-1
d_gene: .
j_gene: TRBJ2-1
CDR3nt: TGCAGCGAGTCTTCCAGCTCCTACAATGAGCAGTTCTTC
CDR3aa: CSESSSSYNEQFF

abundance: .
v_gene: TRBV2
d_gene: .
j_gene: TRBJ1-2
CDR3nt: TGTGCCAGCAGTTTTCAGGGAAGAGTCACCTATGGCTACACCTTC
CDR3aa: CASSFQGRVTYGYTF

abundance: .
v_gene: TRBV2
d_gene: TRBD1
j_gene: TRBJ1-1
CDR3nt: TGTGCCAGCAGTGAACGGACAGGGAACACTGAAGCTTTCTTT
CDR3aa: CASSERTGNTEAFF

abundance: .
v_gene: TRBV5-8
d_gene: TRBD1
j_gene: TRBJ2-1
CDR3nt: TGTGCCAGCAGCCTCGGGACAGCCTACAATGAGCAGTTCTTC
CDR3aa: CASSLGTAYNEQFF

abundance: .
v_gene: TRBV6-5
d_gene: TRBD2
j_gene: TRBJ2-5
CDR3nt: TGTGCCAGCAGTCGAGGACTAGCCCCACAAGAGACCCAGTACTTC
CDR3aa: CASSRGLAPQETQYF

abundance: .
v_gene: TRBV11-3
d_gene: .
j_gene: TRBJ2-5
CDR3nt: TGTGCCAGCAGCCAACTGCGTCAAGAGACCCAGTACTTC
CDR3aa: CASSQLRQETQYF

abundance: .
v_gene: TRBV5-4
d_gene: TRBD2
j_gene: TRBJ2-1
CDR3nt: TGTGCCAGCAGCCTTACTAGCGGAGCCTACAATGAGCAGTTCTTC
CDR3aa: CASSLTSGAYNEQFF

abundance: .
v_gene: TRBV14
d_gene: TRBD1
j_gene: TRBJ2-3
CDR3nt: TGTGCCAACCGACAGGGCATTCCAGATACGCAGTATTTT
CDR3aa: CANRQGIPDTQYF

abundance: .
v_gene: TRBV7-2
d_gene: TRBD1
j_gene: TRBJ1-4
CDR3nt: TGTGCCAGCAGCCCTCAACCGGGACAGGGAATTGAAAAACTGTTTTTT
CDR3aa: CASSPQPGQGIEKLFF

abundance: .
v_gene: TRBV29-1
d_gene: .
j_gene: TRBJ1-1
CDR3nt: TGCAGCGTGCGCCTACTGAACACTGAAGCTTTCTTT
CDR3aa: CSVRLLNTEAFF

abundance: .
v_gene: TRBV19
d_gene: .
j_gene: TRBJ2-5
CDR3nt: TGTGCCAGTAGTATGCGGGCCCAAGAGACCCAGTACTTC
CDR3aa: CASSMRAQETQYF

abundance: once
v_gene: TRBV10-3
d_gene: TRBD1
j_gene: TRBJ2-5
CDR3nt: TGTGCCATCAGATGGGACAGGGCGGAGACCCAGTACTTC
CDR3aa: CAIRWDRAETQYF

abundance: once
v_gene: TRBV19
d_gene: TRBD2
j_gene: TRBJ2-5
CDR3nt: TGTGCCAGTAGTCCATCGGGACGGGGGGACGGGACCCAGTACTTC
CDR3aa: CASSPSGRGDGTQYF

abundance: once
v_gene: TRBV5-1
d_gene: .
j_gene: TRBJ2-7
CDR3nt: TGCGCCAGCAGTTCCGGGGCCGGACGGTTCGAGCAGTACTTC
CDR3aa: CASSSGAGRFEQYF

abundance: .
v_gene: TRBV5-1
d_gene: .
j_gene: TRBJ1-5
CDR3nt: TGCGCCAGCAGCTTGGACGTGAATCAGCCCCAGCATTTT
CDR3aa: CASSLDVNQPQHF

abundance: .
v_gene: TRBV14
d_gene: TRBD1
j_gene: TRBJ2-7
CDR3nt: TGTGCCAGCAGCCAACTTGGGACAGGGAGATACGAGCAGTACTTC
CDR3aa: CASSQLGTGRYEQYF

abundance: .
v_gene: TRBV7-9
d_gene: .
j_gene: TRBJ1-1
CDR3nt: TGTGCCAGCAGTTTCGGGATTACTGAAGCTTTCTTT
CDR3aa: CASSFGITEAFF

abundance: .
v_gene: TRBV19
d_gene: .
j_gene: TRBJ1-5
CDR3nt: TGTGCCAGTAGTATAGCCTTCGAATTTAGCAATCAGCCCCAGCATTTT
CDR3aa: CASSIAFEFSNQPQHF

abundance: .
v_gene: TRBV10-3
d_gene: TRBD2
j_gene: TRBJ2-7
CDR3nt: TGTGCCATTAGAGCGGGAGTATTGGGCGAGCAGTACTTC
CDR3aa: CAIRAGVLGEQYF

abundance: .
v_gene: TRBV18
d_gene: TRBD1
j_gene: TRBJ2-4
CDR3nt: TGTGCCAGCTCAAGGGACAGGGCACTAGCCAAAAACATTCAGTACTTC
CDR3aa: CASSRDRALAKNIQYF

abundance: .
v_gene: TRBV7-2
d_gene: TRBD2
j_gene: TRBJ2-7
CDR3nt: TGTGCCAGCAGCTTAACTAGCGGCCCCTACGAGCAGTACTTC
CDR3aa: CASSLTSGPYEQYF

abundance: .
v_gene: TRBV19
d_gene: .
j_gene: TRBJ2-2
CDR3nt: TGTGCCAGTAGTATCCTTCGCAACACCGGGGAGCTGTTTTTT
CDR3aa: CASSILRNTGELFF

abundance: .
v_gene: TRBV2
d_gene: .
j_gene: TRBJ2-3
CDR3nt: TGTGCCAGCAGTGAACGGACCTCAAAAAGCACAGATACGCAGTATTTT
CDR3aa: CASSERTSKSTDTQYF

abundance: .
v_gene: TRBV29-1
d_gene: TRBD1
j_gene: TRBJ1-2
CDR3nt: TGCAGCGTTGAGTACGGACAGGGAAACTATGGCTACACCTTC
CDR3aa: CSVEYGQGNYGYTF

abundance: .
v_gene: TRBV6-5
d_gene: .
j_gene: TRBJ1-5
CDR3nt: TGTGCCAGCAGTAGGGCCAACAATCAGCCCCAGCATTTT
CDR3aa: CASSRANNQPQHF

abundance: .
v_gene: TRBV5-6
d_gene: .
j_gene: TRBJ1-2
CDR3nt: TGTGCCAGCAGCTTGCAGGCCAACTATGGCTACACCTTC
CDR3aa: CASSLQANYGYTF

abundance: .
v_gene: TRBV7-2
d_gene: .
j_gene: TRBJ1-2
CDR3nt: TGTGCCAGCAGCTCCCGAAGGATGGAAGATGGCTACACCTTC
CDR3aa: CASSSRRMEDGYTF

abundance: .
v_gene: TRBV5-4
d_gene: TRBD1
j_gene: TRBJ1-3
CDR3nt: TGTGCCAGCAACCCAGGGGGACCCTCCTCTGGAAACACCATATATTTT
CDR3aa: CASNPGGPSSGNTIYF